These 30 T cell receptor beta chains were sequenced from one sample in a study of identical twins. One entry per CDR3 protein, called by TCRdb with MiXCR from the 5' RACE reads. The sample holds under 900,000 distinct CDR3 sequences, around a sixth seen once. In addition, the sample was reused for a study of T cells expressing NK-cell markers.

Sequenced material: PBMCs. The receptors were sampled from a young woman in good health.

In this sample, this clonotype turned up a few times. V is TRBV13 and J is TRBJ1-1; perhaps TRBD1 as D (6 bases). Germline CDR1 reads PRHDT; CDR2 reads FYEKMQ (reference sequence). This CDR3 has 13 residues. V was cut by 5 bases and J by 7 bases, with 14 bases left in between. The CDR3 DNA sequence: TGTGCCAGCAGCGTCTTTAAGACAGGTGAAGCTTTCTTT. It translates to CASSVFKTGEAFF.

This clonotype was seen a handful of times. The chain links TRBV5-1 to TRBJ2-1, with D possibly matching TRBD1 (6 bases). This CDR3 contains 16 residues. The germline gives CDR1 SGHRS, CDR2 YFSETQ. Trimming took 3 bases from V and 8 from J, leaving 21 bases between them. The CDR3 region is CASSSAALSGVDEQFF. The CDR3 region has the DNA TGCGCCAGCAGCTCGGCAGCTCTATCAGGGGTGGATGAGCAGTTCTTC.

This clonotype was found a few times. The chain has TRBV5-1 and TRBJ2-2; possibly TRBD1 or TRBD2 for D (5 bases each). V lost 2 bases and J lost 2, with 13 bases in between. The CDR3 has 16 amino acids. In germline, CDR1 is SGHRS, CDR2 YFSETQ. CDR3 loop: CASSLIPGTNTGELFF. CDR3 sequence (DNA): TGCGCCAGCAGCTTAATTCCAGGGACCAACACCGGGGAGCTGTTTTTT.

This clonotype was detected once. The genes are TRBV21-1 and TRBJ1-1. TRBV21-1 is a recognized pseudogene. CDR3 length: 16 residues. CDR3 sequence reads: CASSNKDPEGNTEAFF. The CDR3 DNA is TGTGCCAGCAGCAACAAAGACCCGGAGGGGAACACTGAAGCTTTCTTT.

This clonotype was counted between two and nine times. The chain recombines TRBV6-2 or TRBV6-3 with TRBJ2-3; D gene uncertain. The germline V and J ends were trimmed by 6 bases and 8 bases, with 12 bases remaining between them. In germline, CDR1 is MNHEY, CDR2 SVGEGT. CDR3 length: 12 residues. The chain's CDR3 is CASRRARGTQYF. In DNA form, the CDR3 reads TGTGCCAGCAGAAGGGCGCGAGGTACGCAGTATTTT.

This clonotype appeared a few times. This chain connects TRBV5-1 to TRBJ2-3; 9 nucleotides agree with TRBD2. J lost 7 bases, V lost 7 bases, and 7 bases had no gene match. Germline CDR1 reads SGHRS; CDR2 reads YFSETQ. The CDR3 is made up of 13 amino acids. CDR3: CASVGAGGNTQYF. The CDR3 coding sequence is TGCGCCAGCGTAGGAGCGGGGGGAAATACGCAGTATTTT.

The V gene is TRBV9, the J gene TRBJ2-7; tentatively, D is TRBD2 (6 bases). The V gene lost 2 bases and the J gene lost 2 bases, with 11 bases spanning the gap. This CDR3 has 14 amino acids. CDR1 is SGDLS, CDR2 YYNGEE, per germline. DNA for the CDR3: TGTGCCAGCAGCGTTAGCGGCGAGGCCTACGAGCAGTACTTC. Its protein is CASSVSGEAYEQYF. The full variable domain, in which reference TRBV9 and TRBJ2-7 provide the parts outside the CDR3, is DSGVTQTPKHLITATGQRVTLRCSPRSGDLSVYWYQQSLDQGLQFLIQYYNGEERAKGNILERFSAQQFPDLHSELNLSSLELGDSALYFCASSVSGEAYEQYFGPGTRLTVT.

In this sample, this clonotype turned up a few times. This rearrangement joins TRBV5-1 to TRBJ2-1; D tentatively reads TRBD1 or TRBD2 (5 bases each). Germline CDR1 reads SGHRS; CDR2 reads YFSETQ. This CDR3 region has 15 residues. V lost 4 bases to trimming and J lost 2 bases, with 13 bases between them. Here the CDR3 reads CASSQRGDPYNEQFF. CDR3 DNA sequence: TGCGCCAGCAGCCAGAGAGGGGATCCCTACAATGAGCAGTTCTTC.

This clonotype was seen a handful of times. The chain joins TRBV6-5 to TRBJ1-2; 7 bases are a match to TRBD1. The germline V gene encodes CDR1 MNHEY and CDR2 SVGAGI. The CDR3 has 14 residues. J gave up 0 bases and V 4 bases, and 2 bases lay outside the gene matches. In DNA, the CDR3 is TGTGCCAGCAGTTGGGACAGTCCTAACTATGGCTACACCTTC. It encodes CASSWDSPNYGYTF.

This clonotype has only a few counts. The J gene is TRBJ2-1, the V gene TRBV20-1; possibly TRBD1 or TRBD2 for D (6 bases each). Germline lookup yields CDR1 DFQATT and CDR2 SNEGSKA (reference sequence). The V and J ends lost 5 bases and 9 bases respectively, with 23 bases between them. The CDR3 is 15 amino acids. The CDR3 nucleotides read TGCAGTGCTGCCCATTATGGGGGGCCTAAGGTTGAGCAGTTCTTC. It yields the protein CSAAHYGGPKVEQFF.

This clonotype was seen more than once but under ten times. This sequence joins TRBV6-2 or TRBV6-3 and TRBJ2-2; D is possibly TRBD2 (5 bases). The CDR3 spans 17 residues. Trimming cost V 7 bases and J 4 bases, with 22 bases left between them. The germline V gene has CDR1 MNHEY and CDR2 SVGEGT. This CDR3 reads CASTSRLALFITGELFF. In nucleotides, the CDR3 is TGTGCCAGCACTTCTCGTCTAGCCCTATTCATCACCGGGGAGCTGTTTTTT.

This chain connects TRBV7-2 to TRBJ2-7; 9 nucleotides agree with TRBD2. CDR1 is SGHTA and CDR2 is FQGNSA in the germline V gene. V was pared by 8 bases and J by 5 bases, with 10 bases of the junction left unmatched. The CDR3 runs to 14 residues. CDR3 DNA: TGTGCCAGCGGCTCAGCGGGAGGTAGTGACGAGCAGTACTTC. Protein product: CASGSAGGSDEQYF.

This clonotype showed up many times. The V and J genes are TRBV12-3 or TRBV12-4 and TRBJ1-1, with 7 bases matching TRBD1. J gave up 0 bases and V 6 bases, and 1 base lay outside the gene matches. CDR3 length: 13 amino acids. The chain's CDR3 is CASRGQLNTEAFF. The CDR3 DNA follows: TGTGCCAGCAGGGGACAGTTGAACACTGAAGCTTTCTTT.

The table lists this clonotype with a few counts. The genes are TRBV7-8 and TRBJ2-7; 8 bases agree with TRBD1. This CDR3 has 14 residues. CDR1 is SGHVS and CDR2 is FQNEAQ in the germline V gene. V gave up 4 bases and J gave up 7 bases; unmatched junction bases: 9. The CDR3 is CASSSLDRVWEQYF. The CDR3 bases are TGTGCCAGCAGCTCCCTGGACAGGGTGTGGGAGCAGTACTTC.

The chain recombines TRBV7-9 with TRBJ1-1; D unresolved. Germline V gene lookup returns CDR1 SEHNR and CDR2 FQNEAQ (reference sequence). The ends were cut back, 4 bases at V and 6 bases at J, with 9 bases in the middle. The length of the CDR3 is 12 residues. The CDR3 bases are TGTGCCAGCAGCTCAATTTCACCTGAAGCTTTCTTT. Translating it yields CASSSISPEAFF.

The table lists this clonotype with many counts. The rearrangement links TRBV6-6 to TRBJ1-4; D is uncertain. The CDR3 is 12 residues long. Germline V gene data show CDR1 as MNHNY and CDR2 as SVGAGI (reference sequence). The V and J ends lost 2 bases and 8 bases respectively, with 6 bases between them. The CDR3 nucleotides are TGTGCCAGCAGTTACGATGGCGAAAAACTGTTTTTT. Its protein product is CASSYDGEKLFF.

This clonotype was seen a handful of times. This sequence joins TRBV20-1 and TRBJ1-1, with 10 bases that match TRBD1. CDR1 DFQATT and CDR2 SNEGSKA come from the germline V gene (reference sequence). The CDR3 covers 15 residues. J was trimmed by 4 bases and V by 6 bases; bases with no gene match: 11. The CDR3 protein is CSARPGTGDFTEAFF. The CDR3 DNA is TGCAGTGCCCGTCCCGGGACAGGGGATTTCACTGAAGCTTTCTTT.

This chain links TRBV12-3 or TRBV12-4 with TRBJ1-1, with TRBD1 as a possible D gene (5 bases). The CDR3 has 15 residues. V was cut by 7 bases and J by 0 bases, with 15 bases left in between. CDR3 amino acids: CASNSPGPMNTEAFF. The CDR3 DNA sequence: TGTGCCAGCAATTCACCGGGGCCGATGAACACTGAAGCTTTCTTT.

This clonotype was counted many times. The V gene is TRBV9, the J gene TRBJ1-2; D might be TRBD1 (5 bases). Germline V lookup: CDR1 SGDLS, CDR2 YYNGEE. The CDR3 length is 13 residues. Trimming left V 7 bases short and J 1 base short, with 11 bases between. As DNA, the CDR3 is TGTGCCAGCGGGACGGGGGGTAACTATGGCTACACCTTC. Its translation: CASGTGGNYGYTF.

This clonotype was recorded many times. This rearrangement joins TRBV25-1 to TRBJ2-1; 9 positions agree with TRBD2. Trimming at V came to 8 bases and at J to 6 bases, leaving 8 bases not matched to a gene. This CDR3 is built from 14 residues. Germline V gene sequence: CDR1 MGHDK, CDR2 SYGVNS. Here the CDR3 DNA reads TGTGCCAGCGTAGGGACTAGCAGGATCAATGAGCAGTTCTTC. Protein sequence: CASVGTSRINEQFF.

This clonotype has only a few counts. This sequence joins TRBV20-1 and TRBJ2-5; tentative D call: TRBD2 (6 bases). Germline loops: CDR1 DFQATT, CDR2 SNEGSKA (reference sequence). This CDR3 has 14 amino acids. Trimming left V 0 bases short and J 5 bases short, with 13 bases between. The CDR3 region is CSARDPSSGETQYF. The CDR3 DNA is TGCAGTGCTAGAGATCCTTCCAGCGGGGAGACCCAGTACTTC.

This clonotype was seen more than once but under ten times. The gene calls are TRBV6-1 and TRBJ1-5; 7 bases match TRBD1. Germline values: CDR1 MNHNS, CDR2 SASEGT. CDR3 length equals 14 residues. With 7 bases clipped from V and 7 bases from J, the junction kept 10 bases outside the gene matches. The CDR3 DNA reads TGTGCCAGCAAGACGGCAGGGGGGAGCCAGCCCCAGCATTTT. The encoded protein is CASKTAGGSQPQHF.

This clonotype has a handful of counts. The rearrangement joins TRBV6-1 to TRBJ2-7; D might be TRBD1 (6 bases). Germline loops: CDR1 MNHNS, CDR2 SASEGT. This CDR3 is built from 15 residues. V was shortened by 5 bases and J by 0 bases, with 14 bases between the two germline ends. CDR3 coding DNA: TGTGCCAGCAGTACCTCTCCGACAGGCTCCTACGAGCAGTACTTC. This translates into CASSTSPTGSYEQYF.

There are many counts of this clonotype. The V gene is TRBV29-1, the J gene TRBJ2-2; TRBD2 matches at 7 bases. The germline gives CDR1 SQVTM, CDR2 ANQGSEA. V dropped 4 bases and J dropped 4; count of bases not matched to a gene: 9. The CDR3 has 15 residues. CDR3 region: CSVGVASGATGELFF. The DNA for the CDR3 is TGCAGCGTTGGCGTGGCTAGCGGTGCCACCGGGGAGCTGTTTTTT.

V gene TRBV5-1 combines with J gene TRBJ2-1; TRBD1 aligns across 9 bases. The CDR3 is 17 residues long. Per germline, CDR1 SGHRS and CDR2 YFSETQ. Trimming removed 4 bases from V and 3 bases from J; junction bases left unmatched: 11. CDR3 bases: TGCGCCAGCAGCAAGCCCAACGGGACAGGGTACTACAATGAGCAGTTCTTC. Protein product: CASSKPNGTGYYNEQFF.

J is TRBJ2-7 and V is TRBV18, with D perhaps matching TRBD1 or TRBD2 (5 bases each). V lost 6 bases, J lost 6 bases, and 15 bases lay in between. Germline V gives CDR1 KGHSH, CDR2 LQKENI. The CDR3 runs to 13 residues. CDR3 DNA: TGTGCCAGCTCGAGGGACCCCCAGCCCGAGCAGTACTTC. It is translated as CASSRDPQPEQYF.

This clonotype occurred a few times. The chain is built from TRBV12-3 or TRBV12-4 and TRBJ2-1; the match to TRBD1 covers 8 bases. With V trimmed by 5 bases and J by 8 bases, 17 bases remained unmatched. The CDR3 spans 17 residues. The CDR3 protein is CASSPLTGVALADEQFF. CDR3 in DNA: TGTGCCAGCAGTCCCTTGACAGGGGTCGCCCTCGCGGATGAGCAGTTCTTC.

This chain joins TRBV11-3 and TRBJ2-1, with TRBD1 matching over 7 bases. J gave up 6 bases and V 5 bases, and 10 bases lay outside the gene matches. There are 15 residues in the CDR3. Germline CDR1 SGHNT, CDR2 YENEEA. The CDR3 DNA is TGTGCCAGCAGCCCCAGACAGGGTCACGGCAATGAGCAGTTCTTC. It yields the protein CASSPRQGHGNEQFF. The entire variable domain, with the rest obtained from reference TRBV11-3 and TRBJ2-1, is as follows: EAGVVQSPRYKIIEKKQPVAFWCNPISGHNTLYWYLQNLGQGPELLIRYENEEAVDDSQLPKDRFSAERLKGVDSTLKIQPAELGDSAVYLCASSPRQGHGNEQFFGPGTRLTVL.

This clonotype has a handful of counts. The chain combines TRBV29-1 with TRBJ2-3; 8 bases are shared with TRBD1. The CDR3 is 14 amino acids. CDR1 is SQVTM, CDR2 ANQGSEA, per germline. With V trimmed by 8 bases and J by 10 bases, 17 bases remained unmatched. CDR3 sequence (DNA): TGCAGCTTGAACTCAGGGGGCTCAAAGGGAGCGCAGTATTTT. This encodes CSLNSGGSKGAQYF.

This clonotype was counted between two and nine times. The V and J genes are TRBV12-3 or TRBV12-4 and TRBJ1-5; 10 nucleotides line up with TRBD1. This CDR3 region has 15 residues. Losses at the gene ends were 7 bases for V and 1 base for J; bases not matched to a gene: 4. CDR3 sequence: CASNPGQGSNQPQHF. In DNA form, the CDR3 reads TGTGCCAGCAACCCGGGACAGGGGAGCAATCAGCCCCAGCATTTT.